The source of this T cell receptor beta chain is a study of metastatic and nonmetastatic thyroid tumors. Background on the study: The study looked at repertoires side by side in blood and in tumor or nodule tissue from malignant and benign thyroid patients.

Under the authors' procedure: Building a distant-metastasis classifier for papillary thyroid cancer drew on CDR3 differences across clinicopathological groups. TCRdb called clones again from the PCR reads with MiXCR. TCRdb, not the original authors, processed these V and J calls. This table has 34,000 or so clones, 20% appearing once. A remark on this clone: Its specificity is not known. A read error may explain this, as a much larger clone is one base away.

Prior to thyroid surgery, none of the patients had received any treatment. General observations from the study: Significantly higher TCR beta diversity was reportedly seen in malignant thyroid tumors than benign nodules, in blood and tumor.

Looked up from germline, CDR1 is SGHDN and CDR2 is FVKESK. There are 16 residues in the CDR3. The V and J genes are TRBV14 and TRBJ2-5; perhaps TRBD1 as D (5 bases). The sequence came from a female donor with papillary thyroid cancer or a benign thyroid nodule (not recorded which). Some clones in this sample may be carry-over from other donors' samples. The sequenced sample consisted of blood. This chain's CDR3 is CASSSPTGRQQETPYF. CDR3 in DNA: TGTGCCAGCAGCTCTCCCACGGGTCGACAGCAAGAGACCCCGTACTTC.